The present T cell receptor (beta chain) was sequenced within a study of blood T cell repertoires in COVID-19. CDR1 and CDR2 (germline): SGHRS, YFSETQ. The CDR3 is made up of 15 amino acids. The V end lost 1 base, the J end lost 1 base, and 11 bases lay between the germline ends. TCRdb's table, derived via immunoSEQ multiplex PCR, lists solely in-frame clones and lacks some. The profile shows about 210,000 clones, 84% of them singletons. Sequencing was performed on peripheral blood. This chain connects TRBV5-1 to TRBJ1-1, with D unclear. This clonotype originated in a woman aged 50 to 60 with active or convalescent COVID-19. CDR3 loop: CASSLRQAPNTEAFF. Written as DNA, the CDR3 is TGCGCCAGCAGCTTGCGGCAGGCGCCGAACACTGAAGCTTTCTTT. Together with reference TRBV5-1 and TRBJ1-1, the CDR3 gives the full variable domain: KAGVTQTPRYLIKTRGQQVTLSCSPISGHRSVSWYQQTPGQGLQFLFEYFSETQRNKGNFPGRFSGRQFSNSRSEMNVSTLELGDSALYLCASSLRQAPNTEAFFGQGTRLTVV.